Shown below are 24 T cell receptor beta chains from a single sample sequenced in a study of T cell repertoires in cytomegalovirus infection. TCRdb reprocessed the reads with MiXCR, giving one entry per CDR3 protein. The sample has approximately 500,000 distinct CDR3 sequences; about 17% are singletons. Sample: CD8+ T cells from PBMCs. These receptors came from a human donor in good health (CMV status not recorded). Some clones in this sample may be carry-over from other donors' samples.

The CDR3 DNA reads as TGTGCCAGCAGTAGCGGGACTAGAGGCTACACCTTC. Residues: CASSSGTRGYTF. The chain combines TRBV27 with TRBJ1-2; the D gene is possibly TRBD1 (5 bases). The CDR3 is 12 amino acids. V dropped 5 bases and J dropped 8 bases, with 12 bases sitting between them. Germline loops: CDR1 MNHEY, CDR2 SMNVEV (reference sequence).

As regards this clonotype: The junction shows a germline mismatch at one end, possibly a read error. V is TRBV7-2 and J is TRBJ2-5; D may be TRBD1 or TRBD2 (5 bases each). Germline values: CDR1 SGHTA, CDR2 FQGNSA. The CDR3 has 14 amino acids. The CDR3 here is CASRSRGLEETQYF. CDR3 coding DNA: TGTGCAAGCAGGTCCCGGGGCCTCGAGGAGACCCAGTACTTC.

On this clonotype: With a much larger clone just one base away, this may be a read error. The CDR3 ends on some other residue instead of the conserved phenylalanine or tryptophan, so this is likely a read error. The chain couples TRBV12-3 or TRBV12-4 to TRBJ1-3; D is uncertain. The V gene lost 5 bases and the J gene lost 0 bases, with 14 bases spanning the gap. There are 16 residues in the CDR3. CDR3 in amino acids: CASSPLLTLSGNTIYI. As DNA, the CDR3 is TGTGCCAGCAGTCCACTATTGACACTCTCTGGAAACACCATATATATT.

Many counts were recorded for this clonotype. The chain carries TRBV4-1 and TRBJ2-1; D not resolved. Trimming took 3 bases from V and 0 from J, leaving 9 bases between them. The germline V gene encodes CDR1 MGHRA and CDR2 YSYEKL. The CDR3 contains 15 residues. The CDR3 nucleotides are TGCGCCAGCAGCCACTGGACGAACTCCTACAATGAGCAGTTCTTC. This gives the protein CASSHWTNSYNEQFF.

This clonotype was observed many times. The chain uses TRBV5-1 and TRBJ1-2, with a tentative D call TRBD1 (6 bases). This CDR3 region has 15 residues. Trimming removed 6 bases at V and 4 bases at J, with 19 bases between. The germline CDR1 and CDR2 sequences are SGHRS and YFSETQ. CDR3 loop: CASKTEQGTRYGYTF. The CDR3 DNA is TGCGCCAGCAAGACAGAACAGGGTACACGCTATGGCTACACCTTC.

This clonotype was counted many times. V and J are TRBV12-3 or TRBV12-4 and TRBJ1-1; maybe TRBD1 (6 bases). Trimming took 8 bases from V and 1 from J, leaving 20 bases between them. The CDR3 spans 16 residues. The CDR3 coding sequence is TGTGCCAGCGGAGACTCGGGGGGCCTCGGGAACACTGAAGCTTTCTTT. It translates to CASGDSGGLGNTEAFF.

This clonotype was counted between two and nine times. The chain recombines TRBV13 with TRBJ1-1, with TRBD1 identical over 9 bases. Germline CDR1 PRHDT, CDR2 FYEKMQ (reference sequence). The CDR3 is 14 residues long. The V gene end was trimmed by 5 bases and the J gene end by 5 bases; junction bases not matched to a gene: 6. The CDR3 nucleotides are TGTGCCAGCAGCGCGAACAGGGGGCGGACTGAAGCTTTCTTT. The encoded protein is CASSANRGRTEAFF. Variable domain in full (rest from reference TRBV13 and TRBJ1-1): AAGVIQSPRHLIKEKRETATLKCYPIPRHDTVYWYQQGPGQDPQFLISFYEKMQSDKGSIPDRFSAQQFSDYHSELNMSSLELGDSALYFCASSANRGRTEAFFGQGTRLTVV.

The rearrangement uses TRBV3-1 and TRBJ2-1, with TRBD1 matching 7 bases. The CDR3 extends over 15 amino acids. The V gene's germline CDR1 is LGHDT and CDR2 YNNKEL (reference sequence). After removal of 6 bases from V and 5 bases from J, the junction contained 10 bases not matched to a gene. CDR3 bases: TGTGCCAGCAGTTTCCAGGGGGAAAGGGACAATGAGCAGTTCTTC. It is translated as CASSFQGERDNEQFF.

This clonotype was found many times. The rearrangement joins TRBV7-8 to TRBJ2-7; TRBD1 agrees at 7 bases. V lost 2 bases to trimming and J lost 2 bases; unmatched junction nucleotides: 6. Germline CDR1 is SGHVS and CDR2 is FQNEAQ. The CDR3 spans 15 residues. CDR3 nucleotides: TGTGCCAGCAGCTTATTCAGGACAGGAGCCTACGAGCAGTACTTC. Translation: CASSLFRTGAYEQYF.

This clonotype was counted only a few times. V gene TRBV6-5 combines with J gene TRBJ2-7; 9 bases align to TRBD2. Losses at the gene ends were 5 bases for V and 5 bases for J; bases not matched to a gene: 10. From germline, CDR1 is MNHEY and CDR2 SVGAGI. The CDR3 loop spans 15 amino acids. CDR3 amino acids: CASSILSGSSDEQYF. The CDR3 nucleotides are TGTGCCAGCAGTATCCTTAGCGGGAGCAGCGACGAGCAGTACTTC.

This clonotype has a handful of counts. V is TRBV19 and J is TRBJ1-1; 7 nucleotides align to TRBD1. The germline V gene encodes CDR1 LNHDA and CDR2 SQIVND (reference sequence). The CDR3 contains 17 residues. With V trimmed by 6 bases and J by 1 base, 14 bases remained unmatched. The CDR3 loop is CASSNDRAQPGNTEAFF. As DNA, the CDR3 is TGTGCCAGTAGCAATGACAGGGCCCAACCCGGGAACACTGAAGCTTTCTTT.

This clonotype was seen repeatedly, ten times or more. The J gene is TRBJ2-5, the V gene TRBV6-5; 7 bases line up with TRBD2. Trimming cost V 5 bases and J 2 bases; bases outside gene matches: 8. CDR3 length: 15 amino acids. Germline V gives CDR1 MNHEY, CDR2 SVGAGI. The CDR3 DNA sequence: TGTGCCAGCAGTCCCGGGACTACCGCTCAAGAGACCCAGTACTTC. Its protein product is CASSPGTTAQETQYF.

This clonotype was observed a handful of times. This chain uses TRBV6-5 with TRBJ1-1, with TRBD1 identical over 8 bases. The CDR3 consists of 15 residues. V shed 2 bases, J shed 1 base, and the junction held 3 bases outside the gene matches. Germline lookup yields CDR1 MNHEY and CDR2 SVGAGI. In nucleotides, the CDR3 is TGTGCCAGCAGTTACACCGGGACAGGGAACACTGAAGCTTTCTTT. It is translated as CASSYTGTGNTEAFF.

This clonotype was observed at least ten times. The rearrangement joins TRBV4-1 to TRBJ1-5; D might be TRBD1 (6 bases). The germline V gene encodes CDR1 MGHRA and CDR2 YSYEKL. The CDR3 spans 16 residues. The V gene lost 0 bases and the J gene lost 5 bases, with 14 bases spanning the gap. DNA for the CDR3: TGCGCCAGCAGCCAAGAACTGGGGGCAGGAGATCAGCCCCAGCATTTT. Translating gives CASSQELGAGDQPQHF.

Many counts were recorded for this clonotype. The chain is built from TRBV4-2 and TRBJ2-5, with 13 nucleotides matching TRBD2. Trimming at V came to 5 bases and at J to 5 bases, leaving 2 bases not matched to a gene. Germline loops: CDR1 LGHNA, CDR2 YNFKEQ. The CDR3 extends over 14 amino acids. The CDR3 region is CASSGTSGAETQYF. DNA for the CDR3: TGTGCCAGCAGCGGGACTAGCGGGGCTGAGACCCAGTACTTC.

This clonotype occurred many times. J is TRBJ1-3 and V is TRBV27; 8 nucleotides agree with TRBD1. The CDR3 has 17 amino acids. From germline, CDR1 is MNHEY and CDR2 SMNVEV (reference sequence). V was pared by 5 bases and J by 3 bases, with 12 bases of the junction left unmatched. Here the CDR3 DNA reads TGTGCCAGCAGTCCCCTCACACAGGGGGTTTTTGGAAACACCATATATTTT. Translating it yields CASSPLTQGVFGNTIYF.

The CDR3 sequence is CATSDPGTRNTGELFF. The CDR3 nucleotides are TGTGCCACCAGTGATCCCGGGACTCGGAACACCGGGGAGCTGTTTTTT. The genes are TRBV24-1 and TRBJ2-2, with D tentatively TRBD2 (6 bases). Trimming cost V 3 bases and J 1 base, with 11 bases left between them. CDR3 length equals 16 residues. CDR1 KGHDR and CDR2 SFDVKD come from the germline V gene.

This clonotype was seen ten or more times. The CDR3: CASSSDPTEETQYF. In DNA form, the CDR3 reads TGTGCCAGCAGCTCTGACCCGACCGAGGAGACCCAGTACTTC. The chain links TRBV11-2 to TRBJ2-5; D is uncertain. The CDR3 covers 14 residues. CDR1 and CDR2 from the germline V gene are SGHAT and FQNNGV. Trimming removed 4 bases at V and 5 bases at J, with 14 bases between.

This clonotype was seen repeatedly, ten times or more. J is TRBJ1-2 and V is TRBV7-2; TRBD1 agrees at 8 bases. The CDR3 has 15 amino acids. The V gene end was trimmed by 2 bases and the J gene end by 5 bases; junction bases not matched to a gene: 7. The germline gives CDR1 SGHTA, CDR2 FQGNSA. The CDR3 DNA reads TGTGCCAGCAGCTTACCGGGCAGGGGGCCTTATGGCTACACCTTC. Translation: CASSLPGRGPYGYTF. The variable domain in full, with the rest retrieved from reference TRBV7-2 and TRBJ1-2, is GAGVSQSPSNKVTEKGKDVELRCDPISGHTALYWYRQSLGQGLEFLIYFQGNSAPDKSGLPSDRFSAERTGGSVSTLTIQRTQQEDSAVYLCASSLPGRGPYGYTFGSGTRLTVV.

There are a few counts of this clonotype. CDR3 sequence (DNA): TGTGCCACCAGCTCGCACGGGAACACCGGGGAGCTGTTTTTT. Translating it yields CATSSHGNTGELFF. This chain connects TRBV15 to TRBJ2-2, with D unclear. The V end lost 5 bases, the J end lost 1 base, and 8 bases lay between the germline ends. Germline V CDR1 and CDR2: LNHNV, YYDKDF (reference sequence). CDR3 size: 14 residues.

Turning to this clonotype: The CDR3 does not close with the conserved phenylalanine or tryptophan, likely indicating a read error. The chain joins TRBV10-3 to TRBJ2-1; TRBD1 aligns across 11 bases. Germline values: CDR1 ENHRY, CDR2 SYGVKD. Unmatched junction bases numbered 6, after V lost 0 bases and J lost 8 bases. CDR3 length: 16 residues. The CDR3 protein is CAISESSGQGADEQFL. CDR3 bases: TGTGCCATCAGTGAGTCATCCGGACAGGGGGCTGATGAGCAGTTCTTA.

The genes are TRBV5-4 and TRBJ2-1; D is possibly TRBD2 (5 bases). V was clipped by 7 bases and J by 9 bases, with 14 bases between them. The CDR3 runs 12 residues. Germline V CDR1 and CDR2: SGHNT, YYREEE (reference sequence). CDR3: CASRGRVAEQFF. The CDR3 bases are TGTGCCAGCCGGGGAAGGGTCGCTGAGCAGTTCTTC. The variable domain in full, with the rest retrieved from reference TRBV5-4 and TRBJ2-1, is ETGVTQSPTHLIKTRGQQVTLRCSSQSGHNTVSWYQQALGQGPQFIFQYYREEENGRGNFPPRFSGLQFPNYSSELNVNALELDDSALYLCASRGRVAEQFFGPGTRLTVL.

On this clonotype: Given a much more abundant clone one base away, this may be a read error. J is TRBJ2-4 and V is TRBV6-6; D not resolved. The CDR3 covers 14 residues. Germline CDR1 is MNHNY and CDR2 is SVGAGI (reference sequence). In nucleotides, the CDR3 is TGTGCCGGCAGCATAGACAACGCCAAAAACATTCAGTACTTC. Residues: CAGSIDNAKNIQYF.

This clonotype was picked up many times. V gene TRBV28 combines with J gene TRBJ2-7; perhaps TRBD1 as D (5 bases). V was clipped by 7 bases and J by 5 bases, with 21 bases between them. The CDR3 length is 15 residues. Germline V lookup: CDR1 MDHEN, CDR2 SYDVKM. CDR3: CASTPAGKWPHEQYF. For the CDR3, the DNA is TGTGCCAGCACCCCGGCAGGGAAATGGCCTCACGAGCAGTACTTC.